Listed here are 9 T cell receptor beta chains from one sample, sequenced in a study of spatial heterogeneity in lung cancer (dated by TCRdb to about 2019). Library prep was done by 5' RACE. TCRdb lists the instrument as NextSeq 500. TCRdb trimmed the raw reads at Q25, called clones with MiXCR and kept productive beta chains. For every CDR3 protein sequence, its rows merge into one entry that carries the most common genes and DNA. Across this sample there are some 110,000 distinct CDR3 sequences, with 9.5% to 15% seen only once. The top ten constitute approximately 15% of the sample. The time point tag for this specimen amounts to: blood at routine non-recurrence follow-up after resection. For TCR sequencing, whole RNA was extracted from tumor and nontumor lung tissue, or from cryopreserved PBMC samples, and no cell sorting was done. Sequencing used PBMCs, obtained at follow-up. The source of these receptors is a male donor with early-stage non-small cell lung cancer.

The J gene is TRBJ1-2, the V gene TRBV7-9; TRBD1 matches at 8 bases. The trim removed 7 bases at V and 4 bases at J, leaving 8 bases unmatched. Germline V CDR1 and CDR2: SEHNR, FQNEAQ (reference sequence). There are 14 residues in the CDR3. The DNA for the CDR3 is TGTGCCAGCACCGCGGACAGGGTTGCCTATGGCTACACCTTC. Amino acids: CASTADRVAYGYTF.

This chain links TRBV12-3 or TRBV12-4 with TRBJ1-6; no definite D call. V shed 4 bases and J shed 5 bases, with 15 bases lying between them. The CDR3 has 16 residues. DNA for the CDR3: TGTGCCAGCAGTTGGGTAGGGATGGCGGATAATTCACCCCTCCACTTT. Its protein is CASSWVGMADNSPLHF.

This clonotype was counted between two and nine times. CDR3 in DNA: TGTGCCAGCAGCTTGGTCGGGGGGCCAGAAAATACGCAGTATTTT. Translation gives CASSLVGGPENTQYF. J is TRBJ2-3 and V is TRBV5-6, with TRBD2 as a possible D gene (7 bases). CDR3 length: 15 residues. The germline V and J ends were trimmed by 0 bases and 7 bases, with 15 bases remaining between them. The germline CDR1 and CDR2 sequences are SGHDT and YYEEEE.

The rearrangement links TRBV9 to TRBJ2-3, with 13 bases fitting TRBD2. Germline assignment: CDR1 SGDLS and CDR2 YYNGEE. V dropped 4 bases and J dropped 2; count of bases not matched to a gene: 7. The CDR3 runs 17 residues. The CDR3 DNA follows: TGTGCCAGCAGCCGCTCCGGGACTAGCGGGGTCACAGATACGCAGTATTTT. The encoded protein is CASSRSGTSGVTDTQYF.

The chain links TRBV12-3 or TRBV12-4 to TRBJ2-2; D possibly corresponds to TRBD1 (6 bases). This CDR3 has 15 amino acids. Trimming took 3 bases from V and 5 from J, leaving 13 bases between them. The CDR3 region is CASSLSRGRTGELFF. The CDR3 bases are TGTGCCAGCAGTTTGTCCAGGGGCCGGACCGGGGAGCTGTTTTTT.

Ten or more counts support this clonotype. The chain employs TRBV5-1 and TRBJ2-1; 8 nucleotides align to TRBD1. This CDR3 spans 15 amino acids. The V and J ends lost 8 bases and 0 bases, in that order; junction bases with no gene match: 7. From germline, CDR1 is SGHRS and CDR2 YFSETQ. Here the CDR3 DNA reads TGCGCCAGTGCCCTAGGGACAGGCTCCTACAATGAGCAGTTCTTC. Translation: CASALGTGSYNEQFF.

The V gene is TRBV7-2, the J gene TRBJ2-5; the D is unclear. Per germline, CDR1 SGHTA and CDR2 FQGNSA. The germline V and J ends were trimmed by 0 bases and 7 bases, with 9 bases remaining between them. The CDR3 totals 13 residues. The CDR3 region is CASSLARTSTQYF. The CDR3 DNA sequence: TGTGCCAGCAGCTTAGCGAGGACGTCGACCCAGTACTTC.

This chain connects TRBV27 to TRBJ2-1, with 8 nucleotides matching TRBD2. The CDR3 consists of 16 residues. The germline V gene has CDR1 MNHEY and CDR2 SMNVEV (reference sequence). J lost 9 bases, V lost 2 bases, and 12 bases had no gene match. The chain's CDR3 is CASSLKLRGGRSEQFF. The CDR3 nucleotides are TGTGCCAGCAGTTTAAAGCTACGGGGGGGCCGGAGTGAGCAGTTCTTC.

This clonotype was detected many times. The chain uses TRBV19 and TRBJ1-5; no definite D call. From germline, CDR1 is LNHDA and CDR2 SQIVND (reference sequence). This CDR3 comprises 14 residues. Deletions cut 5 bases from V and 0 bases from J, with 8 bases between. This CDR3 reads CASSSRDSNQPQHF. CDR3 DNA sequence: TGTGCCAGTAGTTCGAGGGATAGCAATCAGCCCCAGCATTTT. The full variable domain, rest sourced from reference TRBV19 and TRBJ1-5, is DGGITQSPKYLFRKEGQNVTLSCEQNLNHDAMYWYRQDPGQGLRLIYYSQIVNDFQKGDIAEGYSVSREKKESFPLTVTSAQKNPTAFYLCASSSRDSNQPQHFGDGTRLSIL.